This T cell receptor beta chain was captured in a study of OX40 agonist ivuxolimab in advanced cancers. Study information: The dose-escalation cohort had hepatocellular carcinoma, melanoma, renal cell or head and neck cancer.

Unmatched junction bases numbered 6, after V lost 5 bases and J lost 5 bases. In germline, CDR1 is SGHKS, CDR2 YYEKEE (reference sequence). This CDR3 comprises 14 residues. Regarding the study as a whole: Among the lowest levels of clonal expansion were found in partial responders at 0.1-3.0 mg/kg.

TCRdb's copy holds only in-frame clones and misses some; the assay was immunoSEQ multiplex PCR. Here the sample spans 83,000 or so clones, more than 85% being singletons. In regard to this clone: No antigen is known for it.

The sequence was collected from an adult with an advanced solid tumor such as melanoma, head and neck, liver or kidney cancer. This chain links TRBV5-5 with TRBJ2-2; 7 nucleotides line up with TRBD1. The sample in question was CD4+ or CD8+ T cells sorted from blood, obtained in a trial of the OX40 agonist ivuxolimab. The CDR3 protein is CASSPGGRTGELFF. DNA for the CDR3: TGTGCCAGCAGTCCAGGGGGACGAACCGGGGAGCTGTTTTTT. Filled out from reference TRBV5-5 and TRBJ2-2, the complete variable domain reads DAGVTQSPTHLIKTRGQQVTLRCSPISGHKSVSWYQQVLGQGPQFIFQYYEKEERGRGNFPDRFSARQFPNYSSELNVNALLLGDSALYLCASSPGGRTGELFFGEGSRLTVL.